Described below is a single T cell receptor beta chain sequence and its context. What it binds is not known. Only in-frame clones appear in the TCRdb table, and some are missing; sequencing was by immunoSEQ multiplex PCR. The data contain more than 100,000 clones, more than 80% of them singletons. This sample was taken from a study of radiotherapy plus CTLA-4 blockade in lung cancer. In the study overall: Objective responses were observed in around 17% of patients, and disease control was achieved by about 30%. Study-wide results and caveats: Among reported predictors of response, early blood T cell clone dynamics with interferon-beta performed best. Researchers report tumor-derived TCR clones expanding in blood after radiotherapy plus ipilimumab.

Germline V lookup: CDR1 MNHEY, CDR2 SVGAGI. V was clipped by 2 bases and J by 7 bases; unmatched bases: 7. CDR3 size: 15 residues. Source: peripheral blood, taken from a patient treated with radiotherapy plus ipilimumab. This TCR came from a human donor with non-small cell lung cancer that progressed on radiotherapy plus ipilimumab. V is TRBV6-5 and J is TRBJ2-1, with 8 bases that match TRBD2. In nucleotides, the CDR3 is TGTGCCAGCAGTTACGCGGGACTAGAAATGAATGAGCAGTTCTTC. This encodes CASSYAGLEMNEQFF.